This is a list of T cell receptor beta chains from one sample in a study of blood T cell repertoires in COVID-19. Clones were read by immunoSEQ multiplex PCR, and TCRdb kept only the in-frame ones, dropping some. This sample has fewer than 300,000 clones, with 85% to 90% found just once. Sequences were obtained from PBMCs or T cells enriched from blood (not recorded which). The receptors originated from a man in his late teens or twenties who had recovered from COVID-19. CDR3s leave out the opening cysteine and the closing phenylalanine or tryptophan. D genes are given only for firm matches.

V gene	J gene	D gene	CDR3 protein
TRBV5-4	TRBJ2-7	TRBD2	ASSLTSGSAREQY
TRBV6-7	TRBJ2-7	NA	ASNRVIASSYEQY
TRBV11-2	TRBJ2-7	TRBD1	ASSPTDRGHREQY
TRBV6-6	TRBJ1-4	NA	ASISPPDRGEKLF
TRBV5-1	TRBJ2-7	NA	ASSLVGVGDYEQY
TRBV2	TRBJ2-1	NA	ASSENNYNEQF
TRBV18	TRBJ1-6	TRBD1	ASSPRDSLYNSPLH
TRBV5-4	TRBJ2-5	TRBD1	ASSPGQGTKTQY
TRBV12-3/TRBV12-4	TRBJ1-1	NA	ASNNGASTEAF
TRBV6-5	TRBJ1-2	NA	ASRWEQYYGYT
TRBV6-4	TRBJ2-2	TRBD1	ANPGTGADTGELF
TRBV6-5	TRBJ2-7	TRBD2	ASSYSTGLAGGLY
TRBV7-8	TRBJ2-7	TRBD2	ASSTPHDSGRAYEQY
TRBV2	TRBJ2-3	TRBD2	ASSEWASGNADTQY
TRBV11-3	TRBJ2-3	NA	ANPRRDTQY
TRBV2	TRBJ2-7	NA	ASSRDKVYYEQY
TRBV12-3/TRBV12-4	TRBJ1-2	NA	ASSPGGDYGYT
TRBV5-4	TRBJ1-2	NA	ASSLGGRSDYGYT
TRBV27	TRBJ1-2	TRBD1	ASSSQGQGFSGYT
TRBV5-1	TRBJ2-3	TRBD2	ASSLELGLAGGPTDTQY
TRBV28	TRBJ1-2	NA	ASSPFTLKDSPSGYT
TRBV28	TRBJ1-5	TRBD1	ASSLGFRGREQPQH
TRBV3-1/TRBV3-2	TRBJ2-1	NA	ASSQDGRGVRNEQF
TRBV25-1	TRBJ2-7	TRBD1	ASSEGQGIYEQY
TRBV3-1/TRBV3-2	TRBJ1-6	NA	ASSQEGRVYNSPLH
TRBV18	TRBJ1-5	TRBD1	ASSIRDRNQPQH
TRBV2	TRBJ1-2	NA	ASSRGESYGYT
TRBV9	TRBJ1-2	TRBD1	ASRRDSSSGGYT
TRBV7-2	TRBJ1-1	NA	ASRPGRENTEAF
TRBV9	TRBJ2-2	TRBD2	ASSVGLGGSGGSNTGELF
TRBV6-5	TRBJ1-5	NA	ATLHDRSNQPQH
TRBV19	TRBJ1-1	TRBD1	ASSSPGGRWTEAF
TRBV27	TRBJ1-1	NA	ASSLSDLSGNTEAF
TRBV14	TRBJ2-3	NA	ASSQKDSRITDTQY
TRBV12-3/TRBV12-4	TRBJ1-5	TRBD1	ASSKTGKPQH
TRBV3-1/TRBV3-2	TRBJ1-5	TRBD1	ASSQAGTGGTYSNQPQH
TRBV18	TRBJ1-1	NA	ASSPLGQGMNTEAF
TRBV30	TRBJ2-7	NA	AWSISRAYEQY
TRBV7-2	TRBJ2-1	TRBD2	ASSSEGTSAHNEQF
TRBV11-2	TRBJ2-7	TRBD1	ASSFHPRTGGTYEQY
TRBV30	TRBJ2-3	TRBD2	AGDMAGGTDTQY
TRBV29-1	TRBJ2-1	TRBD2	SVSGGSYNEQF
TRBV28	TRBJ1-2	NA	ASIADPHYGYT
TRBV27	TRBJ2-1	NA	ASSLLQGTFYNEQF
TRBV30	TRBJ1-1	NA	AWTTMGGTEAF
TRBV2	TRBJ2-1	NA	ASSGQGRVYAREQF
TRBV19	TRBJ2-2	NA	ASSIVSGELF